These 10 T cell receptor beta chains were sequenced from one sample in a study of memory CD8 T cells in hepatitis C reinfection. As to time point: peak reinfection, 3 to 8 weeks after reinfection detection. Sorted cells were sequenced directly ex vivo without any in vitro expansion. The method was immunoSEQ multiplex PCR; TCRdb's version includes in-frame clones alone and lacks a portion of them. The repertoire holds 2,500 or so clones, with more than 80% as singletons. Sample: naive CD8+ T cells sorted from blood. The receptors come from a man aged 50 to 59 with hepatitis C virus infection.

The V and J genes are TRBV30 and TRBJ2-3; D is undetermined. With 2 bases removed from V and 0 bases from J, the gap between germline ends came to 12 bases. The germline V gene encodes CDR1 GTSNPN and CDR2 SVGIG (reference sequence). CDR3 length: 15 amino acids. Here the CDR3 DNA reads TGTGCCTGGAGTTCAGGTTCTACTAGCACAGATACGCAGTATTTT. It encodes CAWSSGSTSTDTQYF.

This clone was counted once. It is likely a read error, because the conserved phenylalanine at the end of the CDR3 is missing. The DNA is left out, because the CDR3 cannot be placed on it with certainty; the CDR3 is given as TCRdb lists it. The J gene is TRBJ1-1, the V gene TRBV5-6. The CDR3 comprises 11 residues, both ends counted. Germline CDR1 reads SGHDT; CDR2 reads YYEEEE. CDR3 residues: CASSGTLTGST.

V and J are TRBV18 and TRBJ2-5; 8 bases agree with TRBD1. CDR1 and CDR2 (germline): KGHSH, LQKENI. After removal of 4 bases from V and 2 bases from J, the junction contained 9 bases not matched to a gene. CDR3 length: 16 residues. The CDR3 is CASSRSDRVLQETQYF. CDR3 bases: TGTGCCAGCTCACGCTCGGACAGGGTTTTACAAGAGACCCAGTACTTC.

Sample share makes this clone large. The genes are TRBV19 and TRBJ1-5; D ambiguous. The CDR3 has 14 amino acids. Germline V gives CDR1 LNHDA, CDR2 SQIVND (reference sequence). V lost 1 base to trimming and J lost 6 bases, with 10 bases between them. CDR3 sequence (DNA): TGTGCCAGTAGTATAGGGGCCCTTGGTCAGCCCCAGCATTTT. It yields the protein CASSIGALGQPQHF. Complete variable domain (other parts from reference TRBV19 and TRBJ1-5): DGGITQSPKYLFRKEGQNVTLSCEQNLNHDAMYWYRQDPGQGLRLIYYSQIVNDFQKGDIAEGYSVSREKKESFPLTVTSAQKNPTAFYLCASSIGALGQPQHFGDGTRLSIL.

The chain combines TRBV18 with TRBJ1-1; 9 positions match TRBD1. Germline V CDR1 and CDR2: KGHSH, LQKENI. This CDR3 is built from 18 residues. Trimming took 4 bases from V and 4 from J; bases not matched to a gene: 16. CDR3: CASSLNGQGLNFVTEAFF. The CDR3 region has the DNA TGTGCCAGCTCACTCAACGGACAGGGGTTAAATTTCGTCACTGAAGCTTTCTTT.

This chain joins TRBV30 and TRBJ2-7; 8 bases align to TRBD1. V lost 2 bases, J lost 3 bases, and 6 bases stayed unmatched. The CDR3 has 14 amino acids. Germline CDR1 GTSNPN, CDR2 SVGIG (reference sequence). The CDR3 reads CAWSTQGARYEQYF. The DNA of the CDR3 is TGTGCCTGGAGTACGCAGGGGGCCCGCTACGAGCAGTACTTC.

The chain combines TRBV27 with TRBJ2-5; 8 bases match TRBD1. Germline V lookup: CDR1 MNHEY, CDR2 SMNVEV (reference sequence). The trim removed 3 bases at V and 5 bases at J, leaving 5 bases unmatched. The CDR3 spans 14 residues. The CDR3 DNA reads TGTGCCAGCAGTTTGTCAGGGGGCGGGGAGACCCAGTACTTC. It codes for CASSLSGGGETQYF.

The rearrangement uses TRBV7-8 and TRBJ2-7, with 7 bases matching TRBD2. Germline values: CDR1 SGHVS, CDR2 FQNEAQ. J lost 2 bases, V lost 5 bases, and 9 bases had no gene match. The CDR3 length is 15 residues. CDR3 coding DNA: TGTGCCAGCAGCCTAGGAGGGGAGGGCCCCTACGAGCAGTACTTC. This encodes CASSLGGEGPYEQYF.

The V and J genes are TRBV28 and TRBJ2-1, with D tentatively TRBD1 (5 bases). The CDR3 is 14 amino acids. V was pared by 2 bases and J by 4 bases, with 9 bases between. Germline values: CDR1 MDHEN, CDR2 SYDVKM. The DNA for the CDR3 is TGTGCCAGCAGTTTAACAGCAGGGTACAATGAGCAGTTCTTC. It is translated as CASSLTAGYNEQFF.

CDR3 residues: CASSVGLGGLSENYGYTF. For the CDR3, the DNA is TGTGCCAGCAGCGTAGGATTAGGGGGTTTGTCAGAGAACTATGGCTACACCTTC. This chain joins TRBV9 and TRBJ1-2; a possible D gene is TRBD1 (6 bases). The CDR3 runs to 18 residues. Germline-derived CDR1 and CDR2 are SGDLS and YYNGEE. Trimming left V 0 bases short and J 2 bases short, with 20 bases between. Supplemented by reference TRBV9 and TRBJ1-2, the full variable domain reads DSGVTQTPKHLITATGQRVTLRCSPRSGDLSVYWYQQSLDQGLQFLIQYYNGEERAKGNILERFSAQQFPDLHSELNLSSLELGDSALYFCASSVGLGGLSENYGYTFGSGTRLTVV.